This T cell receptor (beta chain) was obtained from a study of T cells in Graves' hyperthyroidism and ophthalmopathy. Study findings and constraints: A 13 V-J model separated ophthalmopathy from stable hyperthyroidism.

A few counts support this clonotype. Its specificity is not known. Used for diagnoses were clinical symptoms, serum thyroxine and TRAb, thyroid ultrasound and orbital computed tomography. The J segment lost 3 bases and the V segment lost 4 bases, leaving 5 bases of the junction unmatched. The CDR3 totals 14 residues. Germline CDR1 and CDR2: MNHNS and SASEGT. Authors of the study amplified TCR beta CDR3 regions from RNA transcripts. With the HTBI primer set, the TCR CDR3 went through a first round of RT-PCR. MiXCR, applied by TCRdb to the multiplex PCR reads, yields one record per CDR3 protein. The repertoire holds approximately 430,000 distinct CDR3 sequences, with roughly 15% as singletons.

The chain carries TRBV6-1 and TRBJ1-1, with 7 bases that match TRBD1. The material sequenced was blood. The sequence derives from a man aged 18 to 29 with Graves' ophthalmopathy. The CDR3 sequence: CASSGGQTYTEAFF. Written as DNA, the CDR3 is TGTGCCAGCAGTGGGGGACAGACATACACTGAAGCTTTCTTT.